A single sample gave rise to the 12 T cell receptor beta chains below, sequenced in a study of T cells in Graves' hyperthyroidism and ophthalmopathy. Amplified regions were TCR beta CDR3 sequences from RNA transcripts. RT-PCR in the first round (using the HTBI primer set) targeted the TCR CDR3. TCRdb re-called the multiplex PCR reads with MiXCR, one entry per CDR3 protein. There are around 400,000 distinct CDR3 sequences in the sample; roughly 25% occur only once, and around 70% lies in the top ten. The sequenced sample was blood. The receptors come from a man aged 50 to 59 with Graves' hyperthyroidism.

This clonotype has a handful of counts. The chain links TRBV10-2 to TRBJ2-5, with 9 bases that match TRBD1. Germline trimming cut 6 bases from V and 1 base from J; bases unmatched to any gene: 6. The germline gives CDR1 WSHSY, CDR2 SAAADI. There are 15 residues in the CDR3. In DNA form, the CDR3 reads TGCGCCAGCAGACCCCGGGACAGGGCCCAAGAGACCCAGTACTTC. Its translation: CASRPRDRAQETQYF.

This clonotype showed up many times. The CDR3 region is CASSFKTGLTYNEQFF. The DNA for the CDR3 is TGTGCCAGCAGTTTTAAAACGGGACTAACCTACAATGAGCAGTTCTTC. The rearrangement uses TRBV12-3 or TRBV12-4 and TRBJ2-1; 7 bases align to TRBD2. The CDR3 runs to 16 residues. Trimming removed 3 bases from V and 2 bases from J; junction bases left unmatched: 7.

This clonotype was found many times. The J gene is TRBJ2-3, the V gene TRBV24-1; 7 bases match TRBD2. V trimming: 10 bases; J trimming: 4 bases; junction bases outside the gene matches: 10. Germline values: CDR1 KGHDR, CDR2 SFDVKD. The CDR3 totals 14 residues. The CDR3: CATAPGLSADTQYF. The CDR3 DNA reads TGTGCCACAGCGCCGGGACTATCTGCAGATACGCAGTATTTT.

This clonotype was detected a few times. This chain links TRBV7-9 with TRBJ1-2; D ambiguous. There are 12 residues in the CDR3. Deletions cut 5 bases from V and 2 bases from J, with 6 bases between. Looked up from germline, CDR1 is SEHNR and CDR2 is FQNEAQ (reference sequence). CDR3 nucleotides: TGTGCCAGCAGCCAAGTCAACTATGGCTACACCTTC. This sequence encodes CASSQVNYGYTF.

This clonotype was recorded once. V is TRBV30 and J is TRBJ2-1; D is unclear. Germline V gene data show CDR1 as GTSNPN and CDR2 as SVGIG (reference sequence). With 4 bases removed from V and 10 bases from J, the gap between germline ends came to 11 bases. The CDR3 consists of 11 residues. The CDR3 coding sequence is TGTGCCTGGACGTGGGAACGGGAGCAGTTCTTC. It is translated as CAWTWEREQFF. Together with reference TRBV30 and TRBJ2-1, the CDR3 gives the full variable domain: SQTIHQWPATLVQPVGSPLSLECTVEGTSNPNLYWYRQAAGRGLQLLFYSVGIGQISSEVPQNLSASRPQDRQFILSSKKLLLSDSGFYLCAWTWEREQFFGPGTRLTVL.

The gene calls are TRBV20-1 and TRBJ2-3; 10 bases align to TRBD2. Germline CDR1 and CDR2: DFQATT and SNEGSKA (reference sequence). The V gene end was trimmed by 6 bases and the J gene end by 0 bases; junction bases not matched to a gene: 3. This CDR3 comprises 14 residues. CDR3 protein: CSAIAGGSTDTQYF. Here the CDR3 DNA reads TGCAGTGCAATAGCGGGAGGTAGCACAGATACGCAGTATTTT.

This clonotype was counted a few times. CDR3: CSARMTSTAETQYF. The CDR3, as DNA: TGCAGTGCTAGAATGACTAGTACGGCAGAGACCCAGTACTTC. The rearrangement joins TRBV20-1 to TRBJ2-5, with D perhaps TRBD2 (6 bases). Germline assignment: CDR1 DFQATT and CDR2 SNEGSKA (reference sequence). This CDR3 region has 14 residues. V shed 2 bases and J shed 4 bases, with 14 bases lying between them.

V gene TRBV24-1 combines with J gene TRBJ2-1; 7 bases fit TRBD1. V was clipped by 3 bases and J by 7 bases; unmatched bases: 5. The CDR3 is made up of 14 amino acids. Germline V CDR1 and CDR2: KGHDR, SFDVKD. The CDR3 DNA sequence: TGTGCCACCAGTGATCATGACAGGGAAAATGAGCAGTTCTTC. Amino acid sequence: CATSDHDRENEQFF.

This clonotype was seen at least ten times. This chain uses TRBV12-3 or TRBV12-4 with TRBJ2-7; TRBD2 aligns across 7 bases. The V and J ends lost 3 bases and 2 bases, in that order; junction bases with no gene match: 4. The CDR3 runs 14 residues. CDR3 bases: TGTGCCAGCAGTTTCGGACTAGTTCCCTACGAGCAGTACTTC. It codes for CASSFGLVPYEQYF.

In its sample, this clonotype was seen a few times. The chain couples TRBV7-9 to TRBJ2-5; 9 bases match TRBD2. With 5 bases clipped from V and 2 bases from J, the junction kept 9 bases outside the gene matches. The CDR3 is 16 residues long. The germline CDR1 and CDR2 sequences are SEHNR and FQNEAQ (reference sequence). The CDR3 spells CASSLRLAELQETQYF. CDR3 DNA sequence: TGTGCCAGCAGCCTCAGACTAGCGGAACTGCAAGAGACCCAGTACTTC.

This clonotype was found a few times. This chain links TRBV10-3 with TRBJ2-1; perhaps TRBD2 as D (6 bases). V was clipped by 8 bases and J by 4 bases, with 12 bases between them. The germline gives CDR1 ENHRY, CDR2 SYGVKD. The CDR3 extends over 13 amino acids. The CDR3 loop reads CAILGGVYNEQFF. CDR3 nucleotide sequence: TGTGCCATCTTGGGCGGGGTTTACAATGAGCAGTTCTTC.

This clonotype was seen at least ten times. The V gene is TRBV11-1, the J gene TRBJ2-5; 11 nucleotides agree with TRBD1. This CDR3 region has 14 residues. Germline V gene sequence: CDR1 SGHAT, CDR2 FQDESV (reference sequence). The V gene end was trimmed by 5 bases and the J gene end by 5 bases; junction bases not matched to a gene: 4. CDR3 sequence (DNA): TGTGCCAGCAGCACCCGGGACAGGGGGGAGACCCAGTACTTC. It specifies CASSTRDRGETQYF.